This entry is about one T cell receptor (beta chain). CDR3 size: 13 residues. Germline V gene data show CDR1 as DFQATT and CDR2 as SNEGSKA (reference sequence). V was shortened by 4 bases and J by 3 bases, with 12 bases between the two germline ends. The data originate from a study of CD8 T cells in Susac syndrome. TCR beta was sequenced from blood CD8+ and CD4+ T cells. Reverse transcription of 0.5 to 1 ug RNA was performed with random hexamers. The authors amplified TCR beta CDR3 across 54 Vbeta and 13 Jbeta using immunoSEQ multiplex PCR. TCRdb re-called the immunoSEQ multiplex PCR reads with MiXCR, one entry per CDR3 protein. Of some 220,000 distinct CDR3 sequences detected, 95% appear once; the ten largest clones hold 0.095%.

This TCR came from a human donor with multiple sclerosis. The V and J genes are TRBV20-1 and TRBJ1-2; no firm D call. The sequenced material came from CD4+ T cells from PBMCs. The CDR3 DNA is TGCAGTGCTAAAGGATGGGCCGACTATGGCTACACCTTC. The encoded protein is CSAKGWADYGYTF.